This T cell receptor (beta chain) was profiled in a study of cytomegalovirus exposure and HLA in healthy donors. Study-wide findings and caveats: CMV antigen specificity was confirmed in vitro for a few CMV-associated chains. Productive status was seen about 90% or about 30% of the time for most TCR beta V segments in an earlier analysis.

The PCR used 60 Vbeta and 13 Jbeta primers. Some clones are missing from TCRdb's copy, which holds only in-frame ones; the method was immunoSEQ multiplex PCR. Its clone listing holds some 120,000 clones. As regards this clone: Its specificity is not known.

The receptor's source is a man between 35 and 55 years old in good health and CMV-seronegative. The specimen was PBMCs.

CDR3 amino acids: CAWSPRVPETQYF. In DNA, the CDR3 is TGTGCCTGGAGTCCCAGGGTGCCAGAGACCCAGTACTTC. The chain couples TRBV30 to TRBJ2-5; D is possibly TRBD1 (5 bases). This CDR3 has 13 amino acids. Germline CDR1 reads GTSNPN; CDR2 reads SVGIG (reference sequence). V shed 2 bases and J shed 4 bases, with 11 bases lying between them.